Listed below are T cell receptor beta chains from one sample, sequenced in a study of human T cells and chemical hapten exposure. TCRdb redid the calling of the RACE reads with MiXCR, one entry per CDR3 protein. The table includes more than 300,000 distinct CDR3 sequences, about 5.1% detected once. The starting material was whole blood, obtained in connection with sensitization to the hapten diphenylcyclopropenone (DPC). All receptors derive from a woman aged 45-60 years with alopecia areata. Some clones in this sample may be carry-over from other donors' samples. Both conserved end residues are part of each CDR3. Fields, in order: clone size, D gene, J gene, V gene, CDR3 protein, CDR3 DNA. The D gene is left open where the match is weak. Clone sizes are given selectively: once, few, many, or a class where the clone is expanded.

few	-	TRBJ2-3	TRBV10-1	CASSPRPLATDTQYF	TGCGCCAGCAGCCCCCGACCGCTTGCCACAGATACGCAGTATTTT
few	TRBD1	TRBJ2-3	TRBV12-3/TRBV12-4	CASRQGVTDTQYF	TGTGCCAGCCGACAGGGGGTCACAGATACGCAGTATTTT
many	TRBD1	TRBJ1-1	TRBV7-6	CASSLGGTGGKAFF	TGTGCCAGCAGCTTAGGTGGGACAGGGGGCAAAGCTTTCTTT
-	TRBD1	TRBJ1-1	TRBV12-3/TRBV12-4	CASSLPTGQGVTEAFF	TGTGCCAGCAGTCTCCCTACGGGGCAGGGGGTCACTGAAGCTTTCTTT
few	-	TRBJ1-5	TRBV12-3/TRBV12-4	CASSPGTYNQPQHF	TGTGCCAGCAGCCCGGGGACATACAATCAGCCCCAGCATTTT
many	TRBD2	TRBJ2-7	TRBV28	CASSLSGSSYEQYF	TGTGCCAGCAGTCTTAGCGGGTCATCCTACGAGCAGTACTTC
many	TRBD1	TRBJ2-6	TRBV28	CASSLRRTGGVGANVLTF	TGTGCCAGCAGTTTGAGGCGGACAGGGGGAGTTGGGGCCAACGTCCTGACTTTC
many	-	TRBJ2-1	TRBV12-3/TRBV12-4	CASTPWEGAIDEQFF	TGTGCCAGCACCCCCTGGGAGGGGGCAATTGATGAGCAGTTCTTC
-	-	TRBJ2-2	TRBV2	CASRVRMGDSPNTGELFF	TGTGCCAGCAGGGTACGAATGGGAGACAGCCCGAACACCGGGGAGCTGTTTTTT
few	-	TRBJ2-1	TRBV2	CASSEEGVSYNEQFF	TGTGCCAGCAGTGAAGAGGGGGTATCATACAATGAGCAGTTCTTC
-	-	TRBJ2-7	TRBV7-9	CASSPGQNPSYEQYF	TGTGCCAGCAGTCCCGGACAGAATCCCTCCTACGAGCAGTACTTC
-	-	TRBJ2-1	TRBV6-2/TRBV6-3	CASSWWQGRNNEQFF	TGTGCCAGCAGTTGGTGGCAGGGTAGGAACAATGAGCAGTTCTTC
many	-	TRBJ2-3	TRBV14	CASSQVTGQVDTQYF	TGTGCCAGCAGCCAAGTGACTGGGCAGGTCGATACGCAGTATTTT
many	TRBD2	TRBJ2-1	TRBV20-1	CSARGLAGAHEQFF	TGCAGTGCTAGGGGACTAGCGGGAGCCCATGAGCAGTTCTTC
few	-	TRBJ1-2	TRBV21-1	CASSKMGQGPSYAGYTF	TGTGCCAGCAGCAAAATGGGACAAGGCCCCTCGTATGCTGGCTACACCTTC
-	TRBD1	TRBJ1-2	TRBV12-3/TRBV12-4	CASSPVDRGRAYGYTF	TGTGCCAGCAGTCCCGTGGACAGGGGGCGAGCCTATGGCTACACCTTC
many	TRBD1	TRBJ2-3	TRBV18	CASSPRRQGSTDTQYF	TGTGCCAGCTCACCCCGTAGACAGGGGAGCACAGATACGCAGTATTTT
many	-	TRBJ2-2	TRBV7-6	CASSRTTVPFLYTGELFF	TGTGCCAGCAGCCGGACAACAGTGCCCTTTCTATACACCGGGGAGCTGTTTTTT
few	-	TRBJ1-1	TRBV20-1	CSAGTNKFYTEAFF	TGCAGTGCTGGTACAAACAAATTTTACACTGAAGCTTTCTTT
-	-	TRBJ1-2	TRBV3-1	CASSQDRGSYGYTF	TGTGCCAGCAGCCAAGATCGGGGTTCCTATGGCTACACCTTC
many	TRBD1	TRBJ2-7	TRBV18	CASSPQETGGFRYF	TGTGCCAGCTCACCACAAGAGACAGGGGGGTTCCGGTACTTC
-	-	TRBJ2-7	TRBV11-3	CASSHGLPYEQYF	TGTGCCAGCAGCCACGGACTACCATACGAGCAGTACTTC
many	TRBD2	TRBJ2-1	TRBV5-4	CASSLGLAASPYNEQFF	TGTGCCAGCAGCTTGGGCCTAGCGGCGAGCCCCTACAATGAGCAGTTCTTC
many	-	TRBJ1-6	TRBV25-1	CASRPTLQGPLHF	TGTGCCAGCAGACCAACGCTTCAGGGACCCCTCCACTTT
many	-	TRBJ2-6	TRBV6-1	CASSEIWGETGFHSGANVLTF	TGTGCCAGCAGTGAAATTTGGGGGGAAACAGGGTTCCACTCTGGGGCCAACGTCCTGACTTTC
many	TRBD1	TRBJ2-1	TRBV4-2	CASSRSPGQGDNEQFF	TGTGCCAGCAGCCGGTCGCCGGGACAGGGTGACAATGAGCAGTTCTTC
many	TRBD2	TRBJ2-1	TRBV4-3	CASSQALAGGTGYNEQFF	TGCGCCAGCAGCCAGGCGCTAGCGGGAGGGACGGGTTACAATGAGCAGTTCTTC
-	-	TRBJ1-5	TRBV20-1	CSATSGQGNQPQHF	TGCAGTGCTACCTCAGGGCAGGGCAATCAGCCCCAGCATTTT
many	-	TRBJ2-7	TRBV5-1	CASSRERVSHEQYF	TGCGCCAGCAGCCGGGAGAGGGTCAGCCACGAGCAGTACTTC
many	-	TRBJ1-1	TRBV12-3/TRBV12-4	CASSLIRDGEAFF	TGTGCCAGCAGTTTAATCCGGGACGGTGAAGCTTTCTTT
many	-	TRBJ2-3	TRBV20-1	CSATNPGIAASDTQYF	TGCAGTGCTACAAATCCAGGGATTGCGGCCTCCGATACGCAGTATTTT
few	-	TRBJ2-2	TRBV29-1	CSVVPESGELFF	TGCAGCGTTGTTCCCGAGTCCGGGGAGCTGTTTTTT
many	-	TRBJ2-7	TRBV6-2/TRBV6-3	CASSYTAAPREQYF	TGTGCCAGCAGTTACACGGCAGCCCCGAGGGAGCAGTACTTC
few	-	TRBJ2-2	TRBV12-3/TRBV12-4	CASKSGELFF	TGTGCCAGCAAATCCGGGGAGCTGTTTTTT
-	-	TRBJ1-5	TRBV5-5	CASSLVENQPQHF	TGTGCCAGCAGCTTGGTCGAAAATCAGCCCCAGCATTTT
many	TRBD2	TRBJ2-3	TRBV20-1	CSARDGTSGTDTQYF	TGCAGTGCTAGAGACGGGACTAGCGGCACAGATACGCAGTATTTT
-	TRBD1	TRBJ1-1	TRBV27	CASSPGQGPGTEAFF	TGTGCCAGCAGTCCAGGACAGGGGCCGGGGACTGAAGCTTTCTTT
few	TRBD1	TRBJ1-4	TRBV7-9	CASSSRDRGFNEKLFF	TGTGCCAGCAGCTCCCGGGACAGGGGTTTTAATGAAAAACTGTTTTTT
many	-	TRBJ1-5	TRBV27	CASSLKGRAQPQHF	TGTGCCAGCAGTTTGAAAGGGAGGGCTCAGCCCCAGCATTTT
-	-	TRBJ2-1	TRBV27	CASSPPFRSLFF	TGTGCCAGCAGTCCACCCTTTAGGAGCCTGTTCTTC
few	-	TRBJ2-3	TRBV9	CASSVAGGPSTGTDTQYF	TGTGCCAGCAGCGTAGCTGGAGGACCCTCGACGGGCACAGATACGCAGTATTTT
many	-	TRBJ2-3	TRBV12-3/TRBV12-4	CASSMGADTQYF	TGTGCCAGCAGCATGGGAGCAGATACGCAGTATTTT
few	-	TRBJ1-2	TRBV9	CASSEYDLNYGYTF	TGTGCCAGCAGCGAGTATGACCTTAACTATGGCTACACCTTC
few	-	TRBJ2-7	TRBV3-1	CASSQVMGLYEQYF	TGTGCCAGCAGCCAAGTGATGGGGCTTTACGAGCAGTACTTC
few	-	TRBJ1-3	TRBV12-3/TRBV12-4	CASSLATETGNTIYF	TGTGCCAGCAGTTTAGCAACAGAGACTGGAAACACCATATATTTT
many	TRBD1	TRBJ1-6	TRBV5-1	CASSRDSNSPLHF	TGCGCCAGCAGCAGGGACAGTAATTCACCCCTCCACTTT
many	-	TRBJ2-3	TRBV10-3	CATREPTDTQYF	TGTGCCACCCGTGAGCCGACGGATACGCAGTATTTT
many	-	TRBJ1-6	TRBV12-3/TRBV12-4	CASSFRDSPLHF	TGTGCCAGCAGCTTTAGGGATTCACCCCTCCACTTT
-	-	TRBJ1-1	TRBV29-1	CSVQPFPTAAEAFF	TGCAGCGTTCAACCTTTCCCGACTGCTGCTGAAGCTTTCTTT
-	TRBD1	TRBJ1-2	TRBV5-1	CASSLETGDGYTF	TGCGCCAGCAGCTTGGAGACAGGGGACGGCTACACCTTC
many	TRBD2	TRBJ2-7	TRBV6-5	CATGGAYEQYF	TGTGCCACGGGGGGGGCCTACGAGCAGTACTTC
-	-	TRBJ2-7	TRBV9	CASSLGLPSAPYEQYF	TGTGCCAGCAGCTTGGGACTCCCATCCGCCCCCTACGAGCAGTACTTC
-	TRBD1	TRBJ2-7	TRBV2	CASSETGGFDEQYF	TGTGCCAGCAGTGAAACAGGGGGCTTCGACGAGCAGTACTTC
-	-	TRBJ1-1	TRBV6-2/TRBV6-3	CASSYIGAGNTEAFF	TGTGCCAGCAGTTACATAGGGGCAGGGAACACTGAAGCTTTCTTT
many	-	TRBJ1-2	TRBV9	CASSVGGSGVGANYGYTF	TGTGCCAGCAGCGTAGGGGGAAGTGGGGTAGGAGCTAACTATGGCTACACCTTC